This is a list of T cell receptor beta chains from one sample in a study of CD8 T cells in Susac syndrome. TCRdb re-analysed the immunoSEQ multiplex PCR reads in MiXCR, keeping a single row per CDR3 protein. This sample has roughly 150,000 distinct CDR3 sequences; over 85% occur once, and the top ten carry approximately 0.14%. The sequenced sample was CD4+ T cells from PBMCs. The receptor set was obtained from a human donor in good health. Both conserved end residues are part of each CDR3. The D gene is left open where the match is weak. Clone size is given for some rows only: seen once, a few or many times, or a class if the clone is expanded.

>.|.|13|TRBJ1-4|TRBV29-1
TGCAGCGCCTCACACAATGCTAATGAAAAACTGTTTTTT
CSASHNANEKLFF
>.|.|12|TRBJ2-3|TRBV20-1
TGCAGTGCTAGAGTCTCCGGAGATACGCAGTATTTT
CSARVSGDTQYF
>.|TRBD1|15|TRBJ1-4|TRBV5-4
TGTGCCAGCAGCTTAGACAGGGGGAAGGGTGAAAAACTGTTTTTT
CASSLDRGKGEKLFF
>.|.|13|TRBJ1-3|TRBV12-3/TRBV12-4
TGTGCCAGCAGTCGTAGCTCTGGAAACACCATATATTTT
CASSRSSGNTIYF
>.|.|14|TRBJ2-3|TRBV7-2
TGTGCCAGCAGCTTATTCGGTAGCGCAGATACGCAGTATTTT
CASSLFGSADTQYF
>.|.|16|TRBJ2-2|TRBV18
TGTGCCAGCTCACCATGGGACGGTGGGAACACCGGGGAGCTGTTTTTT
CASSPWDGGNTGELFF
>.|TRBD2|16|TRBJ2-1|TRBV9
TGTGCCAGCAGCGTAGCCCCCAGCGGGGGGCTTAATGAGCAGTTCTTC
CASSVAPSGGLNEQFF
>.|.|13|TRBJ2-5|TRBV14
TGTGCCAGCAGCCAAGTCACAGGGGAGACCCAGTACTTC
CASSQVTGETQYF
>.|.|13|TRBJ2-5|TRBV7-2
TGTGCCAGCAGCCCCGCCCGTTTAGAGACCCAGTACTTC
CASSPARLETQYF
>.|TRBD1|15|TRBJ2-2|TRBV18
TGTGCCAGCTCACCGAGCCAGGGGGCGACCGGGGAGCTGTTTTTT
CASSPSQGATGELFF
>once|TRBD1|14|TRBJ2-2|TRBV13
TGTGCCAGCAGCCCAGGGGGCCGGGCCGGGGAGCTGTTTTTT
CASSPGGRAGELFF
>.|TRBD1|16|TRBJ1-1|TRBV5-6
TGTGCCAGCAGCCGCGACAGGGCTTCGATGAACACTGAAGCTTTCTTT
CASSRDRASMNTEAFF
>.|.|16|TRBJ2-3|TRBV7-2
TGTGCCAGCAGCTTATCCGGGGTCACGGGCACAGATACGCAGTATTTT
CASSLSGVTGTDTQYF
>once|.|14|TRBJ2-5|TRBV30
TGTGCCTGGAGTGAGTGGCAGCCACAAGAGACCCAGTACTTC
CAWSEWQPQETQYF
>.|TRBD2|14|TRBJ2-7|TRBV10-2
TGCGCCAGCAGTGAACCTGGACTAGCCTACGAGCAGTACTTC
CASSEPGLAYEQYF
>.|TRBD2|16|TRBJ2-7|TRBV29-1
TGCAGCGTTGCTCTGACTAGCGGGGGGCGGTCCTACGAGCAGTACTTC
CSVALTSGGRSYEQYF
>once|TRBD1|14|TRBJ2-3|TRBV29-1
TGCAGCGTAAAGGGACAGACGGTCACAGATACGCAGTATTTT
CSVKGQTVTDTQYF
>.|.|18|TRBJ1-5|TRBV12-5
TGTGCTAGTGGTTTGGTACGAGGCGGCATACCAATAGATCAGCCCCAGCATTTT
CASGLVRGGIPIDQPQHF
>.|.|11|TRBJ2-7|TRBV14
TGTGCCAGCAGCCAAGATCAGGGCCAGCAGTTC
CASSQDQGQQF
>.|.|15|TRBJ1-2|TRBV29-1
TGCAGCGTTACCCTTCTGGCGGTACGGAGCTATGGCTACACCTTC
CSVTLLAVRSYGYTF
>.|.|13|TRBJ2-3|TRBV3-1
TGTGCCAGCAGCCAAGACAGGTTAAATACGCAGTATTTT
CASSQDRLNTQYF
>.|.|17|TRBJ2-3|TRBV7-3
TGTGCCAGCAGCCCCGGTGCCGGGGGTCCTGGAACAGATACGCAGTATTTT
CASSPGAGGPGTDTQYF
>.|.|14|TRBJ1-1|TRBV7-8
TGTGCCAGCAGCTTAGTTTCCGGGGCCACTGAAGCTTTCTTT
CASSLVSGATEAFF
>.|TRBD1|15|TRBJ2-5|TRBV13
TGTGCCAGCAGCGTCAGGACAGGATTCCAAGAGACCCAGTACTTC
CASSVRTGFQETQYF